These 21 T cell receptor beta chains share one sample of origin, sequenced in a study of CXCR3-negative and CXCR3-positive naive CD8 T cells. Study outcomes and limitations: The TRB CDR3s that CXCR3-positive naive cells carried were more hydrophobic than those of CXCR3-negative naive cells.

Antigens for these TCRs are unknown. The libraries of TRB cDNA were prepared using 5' RACE with UMI labels. One entry per CDR3 protein, without DNA, is what TCRdb gives after re-calling the 5' RACE reads. This sample carries around 110,000 distinct CDR3 sequences, with 0.35% to 0.4% going to the ten biggest clones. The sequenced material came from naive CXCR3+ CD8+ T cells from blood. Sample subset: CD45RO-CCR7+CD27+CD95- naive CD8+ T cells expressing CXCR3 (TNR3+). The receptors were gathered from a human donor in good health. Some clones in this sample may be carry-over from other donors' samples.

The V gene is TRBV6-2 or TRBV6-3, the J gene TRBJ2-7; as DNA is missing, the TRBD1 call by TCRdb cannot be tested. Germline V gene lookup returns CDR1 MNHEY and CDR2 SVGEGT. This CDR3 comprises 14 residues. The chain's CDR3 is CASRATGLSYEQYF.

The chain joins TRBV29-1 to TRBJ1-1; as DNA is missing, the TRBD1 call by TCRdb cannot be tested. Germline CDR1 and CDR2: SQVTM and ANQGSEA. The CDR3 runs 13 residues. The CDR3 reads CSVGQDLYTEAFF.

This chain's CDR3 is CAPEGSYEQYF. V gene TRBV19 combines with J gene TRBJ2-7; the D gene TCRdb calls, TRBD2, cannot be checked with no DNA. CDR1 is LNHDA and CDR2 is SQIVND in the germline V gene (reference sequence). This CDR3 has 11 amino acids. The whole variable domain, remainder taken from reference TRBV19 and TRBJ2-7, is DGGITQSPKYLFRKEGQNVTLSCEQNLNHDAMYWYRQDPGQGLRLIYYSQIVNDFQKGDIAEGYSVSREKKESFPLTVTSAQKNPTAFYLCAPEGSYEQYFGPGTRLTVT.

The rearrangement links TRBV3-1 to TRBJ2-7. The CDR3 length is 16 residues. Germline CDR1 is LGHDT and CDR2 is YNNKEL (reference sequence). The CDR3 here is CASSQSYGGSSYEQYF.

The chain combines TRBV3-1 with TRBJ2-7; TCRdb proposes TRBD2, but this gene call is untestable without DNA. The CDR3 is 14 amino acids. The V gene's germline CDR1 is LGHDT and CDR2 YNNKEL (reference sequence). The CDR3 loop reads CASSLSGGPVEQYF.

The chain carries TRBV4-1 and TRBJ2-7; without DNA, the TCRdb call of TRBD2 cannot be checked. Germline V gene sequence: CDR1 MGHRA, CDR2 YSYEKL. This CDR3 is 15 amino acids long. The CDR3 sequence: CASSQSPDGTPEQYF.

The V and J genes are TRBV23-1 and TRBJ2-7. TRBV23-1 is an ORF; its function is uncertain. This CDR3 has 14 residues. The CDR3 loop reads CASSQSCQKHEQYF.

This chain uses TRBV29-1 with TRBJ1-2. The CDR3 covers 14 residues. Germline V gene data show CDR1 as SQVTM and CDR2 as ANQGSEA. The CDR3 loop is CSVGNKVDGPDYTF.

This chain uses TRBV5-1 with TRBJ1-1. Germline CDR1 and CDR2: SGHRS and YFSETQ. This CDR3 has 14 residues. The CDR3 reads CASSLGEGSDEAFF.

The chain combines TRBV4-3 with TRBJ2-5; TCRdb's D call, TRBD1, is unchecked because there is no DNA. CDR3 length: 16 residues. CDR1 is LGHNA and CDR2 is YSLEER in the germline V gene. CDR3 loop: CASSQGAGVVQETQYF.

This chain links TRBV5-1 with TRBJ2-7; TCRdb lists TRBD1, though no DNA is available to test this call. The CDR3 is 12 residues long. Germline V gene sequence: CDR1 SGHRS, CDR2 YFSETQ. The CDR3 spells CARGRVVYEQYF.

The chain uses TRBV15 and TRBJ2-7; TCRdb's D call, TRBD1, is unchecked because there is no DNA. Germline V gene lookup returns CDR1 LNHNV and CDR2 YYDKDF (reference sequence). The CDR3 runs to 14 residues. This CDR3 is CATSLHSTGGEQYF.

The chain joins TRBV29-1 to TRBJ2-1. The germline V gene has CDR1 SQVTM and CDR2 ANQGSEA. The CDR3 is made up of 14 amino acids. This CDR3 reads CSVAGGSSYNEQFF.

This rearrangement joins TRBV29-1 to TRBJ2-7. Germline V gene data show CDR1 as SQVTM and CDR2 as ANQGSEA. This CDR3 has 13 residues. The CDR3 loop is CSVEGGATYDQYF.

The V and J genes are TRBV7-3 and TRBJ2-5; the TRBD2 assignment by TCRdb is unverifiable without DNA. The CDR3 runs to 15 residues. CDR1 and CDR2 (germline): SGHTA, FQGTGA. The CDR3 loop is CASSLTSGRAETQYF.

V gene TRBV7-9 combines with J gene TRBJ2-7; TCRdb selects TRBD2, and the lack of DNA leaves this call unchecked. The CDR3 runs 12 residues. CDR1 and CDR2 (germline): SEHNR, FQNEAQ (reference sequence). CDR3 region: CASTRGFNEQYF.

The chain links TRBV7-9 to TRBJ2-1; no DNA is available, so the TRBD2 call from TCRdb remains unchecked. Germline CDR1 reads SEHNR; CDR2 reads FQNEAQ (reference sequence). The CDR3 consists of 15 residues. The CDR3 loop reads CASRSLAGEYNEQFF. Complete variable domain (other parts from reference TRBV7-9 and TRBJ2-1): DTGVSQNPRHKITKRGQNVTFRCDPISEHNRLYWYRQTLGQGPEFLTYFQNEAQLEKSRLLSDRFSAERPKGSFSTLEIQRTEQGDSAMYLCASRSLAGEYNEQFFGPGTRLTVL.

V usage is TRBV28 and J usage is TRBJ2-7; TCRdb calls TRBD1, which cannot be checked without DNA. Germline V gene data show CDR1 as MDHEN and CDR2 as SYDVKM. The CDR3 has 14 residues. CDR3 sequence reads: CASSFRGSSYEQYF.

J is TRBJ2-7 and V is TRBV28; the D gene TCRdb calls, TRBD2, cannot be checked with no DNA. The CDR3 loop spans 13 amino acids. Germline assignment: CDR1 MDHEN and CDR2 SYDVKM. The CDR3: CASYPASRYEQYF.

The J gene is TRBJ1-1, the V gene TRBV28. CDR1 MDHEN and CDR2 SYDVKM come from the germline V gene. This CDR3 comprises 15 residues. CDR3 in amino acids: CASSTPRRGNTEAFF.

This chain joins TRBV23-1 and TRBJ2-2; TCRdb's assignment of TRBD2 cannot be checked, as there is no DNA. TRBV23-1 is sorted into the ORF group, with uncertain function. This CDR3 has 16 amino acids. CDR3 protein: CASSHYRAGPTGELFF.